This entry lists 20 T cell receptor beta chains sequenced from one sample in a study of cytomegalovirus exposure and HLA in healthy donors. PCR amplification relied on 60 Vbeta primers (plus 13 Jbeta primers). Sequenced by immunoSEQ multiplex PCR; TCRdb stores in-frame clones only, minus some. The repertoire holds approximately 150,000 clones, roughly 73% seen once, with 3.3% in the top ten. The sequenced sample consisted of PBMCs. These TCRs come from a man in his forties in good health and CMV-seronegative.

The chain carries TRBV5-8 and TRBJ1-1, with TRBD1 matching over 7 bases. V was pared by 1 base and J by 1 base, with 4 bases of the junction left unmatched. Germline CDR1 SGHTS, CDR2 YDEGEE. The CDR3 totals 15 residues. CDR3 protein: CASSLRQGTNTEAFF. The CDR3 nucleotides read TGTGCCAGCAGCTTGAGACAGGGAACGAACACTGAAGCTTTCTTT.

The rearrangement links TRBV9 to TRBJ2-2; TRBD2 matches at 8 bases. Losses at the gene ends were 3 bases for V and 8 bases for J; bases not matched to a gene: 6. The CDR3 runs to 14 residues. The germline CDR1 and CDR2 sequences are SGDLS and YYNGEE. As DNA, the CDR3 is TGTGCCAGCAGCGCGGGGGGGGACCATGGGGAGCTGTTTTTT. This translates into CASSAGGDHGELFF.

This chain joins TRBV5-4 and TRBJ2-7, with 9 bases aligning to TRBD2. The J segment lost 3 bases and the V segment lost 3 bases, leaving 10 bases of the junction unmatched. The CDR3 is 16 amino acids. Germline lookup yields CDR1 SGHNT and CDR2 YYREEE (reference sequence). The CDR3 region is CASSWGSGSGGYEQYF. For the CDR3, the DNA is TGTGCCAGCAGCTGGGGCAGTGGTAGCGGGGGCTACGAGCAGTACTTC.

V and J are TRBV9 and TRBJ1-2; tentative D call: TRBD1 (6 bases). V lost 4 bases, J lost 4 bases, and 14 bases lay in between. The CDR3 consists of 14 residues. Germline assignment: CDR1 SGDLS and CDR2 YYNGEE. Here the CDR3 reads CASSSRGGSYGYTF. The CDR3 region has the DNA TGTGCCAGCAGCTCCCGAGGGGGAAGCTATGGCTACACCTTC.

In DNA form, the CDR3 reads TGTGCCAGCAGTTCCGGGACAGTCGCCTACGAGCAGTACTTC. Its protein is CASSSGTVAYEQYF. The rearrangement links TRBV27 to TRBJ2-7; TRBD1 agrees at 7 bases. Looked up from germline, CDR1 is MNHEY and CDR2 is SMNVEV (reference sequence). This CDR3 region has 14 residues. V was pared by 4 bases and J by 2 bases, with 5 bases of the junction left unmatched.

The rearrangement joins TRBV5-6 to TRBJ2-1; 14 bases line up with TRBD2. The trim removed 4 bases at V and 3 bases at J, leaving 6 bases unmatched. This CDR3 comprises 17 residues. Looked up from germline, CDR1 is SGHDT and CDR2 is YYEEEE. The CDR3 sequence is CASSPGLAGAIYNEQFF. The CDR3 coding sequence is TGTGCCAGCAGCCCGGGACTAGCGGGGGCGATCTACAATGAGCAGTTCTTC. The full variable domain, in which reference TRBV5-6 and TRBJ2-1 provide the parts outside the CDR3, is DAGVTQSPTHLIKTRGQQVTLRCSPKSGHDTVSWYQQALGQGPQFIFQYYEEEERQRGNFPDRFSGHQFPNYSSELNVNALLLGDSALYLCASSPGLAGAIYNEQFFGPGTRLTVL.

This chain uses TRBV4-2 with TRBJ1-4; no firm D call. There are 18 residues in the CDR3. Germline V CDR1 and CDR2: LGHNA, YNFKEQ. The V end was cut by 0 bases, the J end by 2 bases, with 16 bases between. CDR3 in amino acids: CASSQDGRALGTNEKLFF. CDR3 DNA sequence: TGTGCCAGCAGCCAAGATGGCCGAGCGCTTGGTACTAATGAAAAACTGTTTTTT.

In its sample, this clone ranks as medium-sized (0.01 to 0.1%). The chain carries TRBV7-8 and TRBJ2-6; 9 bases match TRBD1. Germline CDR1 SGHVS, CDR2 FQNEAQ. The junction had 6 bases not matched to a gene; V was cut back by 4 bases and J by 2 bases. This CDR3 is built from 17 residues. The CDR3 region is CASSSSGDRAGANVLTF. The CDR3 DNA is TGTGCCAGCAGCTCATCCGGGGACAGGGCTGGGGCCAACGTCCTGACTTTC.

V and J are TRBV10-3 and TRBJ1-2, with 8 bases that match TRBD1. V lost 6 bases, J lost 8 bases, and 11 bases stayed unmatched. The CDR3 length is 14 residues. Germline assignment: CDR1 ENHRY and CDR2 SYGVKD. The CDR3 loop is CAIRGQGDQRGYTF. The CDR3 DNA reads TGTGCCATCAGAGGACAGGGCGACCAACGGGGCTACACCTTC.

J is TRBJ1-6 and V is TRBV5-6; D gene uncertain. Per germline, CDR1 SGHDT and CDR2 YYEEEE. CDR3 length: 15 amino acids. Trimming left V 1 base short and J 8 bases short, with 13 bases between. This chain's CDR3 is CASSLYRGVDSPLHF. CDR3 bases: TGTGCCAGCAGCTTGTACCGGGGAGTAGATTCACCCCTCCACTTT.

The rearrangement uses TRBV7-3 and TRBJ2-1; 7 positions match TRBD2. The CDR3 runs to 17 residues. Trimming removed 1 base from V and 3 bases from J; junction bases left unmatched: 9. Germline CDR1 and CDR2: SGHTA and FQGTGA. CDR3 nucleotides: TGTGCCAGCAGCTTAAGGGGGGGGTGGGGGAACTACAATGAGCAGTTCTTC. It specifies CASSLRGGWGNYNEQFF. Full variable domain (missing parts from reference TRBV7-3 and TRBJ2-1): GAGVSQTPSNKVTEKGKYVELRCDPISGHTALYWYRQSLGQGPEFLIYFQGTGAADDSGLPNDRFFAVRPEGSVSTLKIQRTERGDSAVYLCASSLRGGWGNYNEQFFGPGTRLTVL.

CDR3 region: CASRSATSGGGETQYF. CDR3 coding DNA: TGTGCCAGCAGATCGGCAACTAGCGGGGGGGGAGAGACCCAGTACTTC. V and J are TRBV5-4 and TRBJ2-5; 13 positions match TRBD2. The CDR3 sequence is 16 residues long. V trimming: 5 bases; J trimming: 4 bases; junction bases outside the gene matches: 8. Germline V gene sequence: CDR1 SGHNT, CDR2 YYREEE (reference sequence).

This clone came up a few times. The chain couples TRBV5-6 to TRBJ2-2; tentative D call: TRBD1 (6 bases). The germline gives CDR1 SGHDT, CDR2 YYEEEE. The CDR3 length is 18 residues. Trimming cost V 1 base and J 0 bases, with 16 bases left between them. The CDR3 region has the DNA TGTGCCAGCAGCTTGCCGCCGGGGACACGTTCGAACACCGGGGAGCTGTTTTTT. Amino acids: CASSLPPGTRSNTGELFF. The complete variable domain, with remaining parts taken from reference TRBV5-6 and TRBJ2-2, reads DAGVTQSPTHLIKTRGQQVTLRCSPKSGHDTVSWYQQALGQGPQFIFQYYEEEERQRGNFPDRFSGHQFPNYSSELNVNALLLGDSALYLCASSLPPGTRSNTGELFFGEGSRLTVL.

The rearrangement links TRBV7-2 to TRBJ2-3, with a weak D call TRBD1 (8 bases). The ends were cut back, 3 bases at V and 2 bases at J, with 12 bases in the middle. Per germline, CDR1 SGHTA and CDR2 FQGNSA. CDR3 length: 15 residues. The DNA of the CDR3 is TGTGCCAGCAGCTTTACAGGGGGGGCCACAGATACGCAGTATTTT. The encoded protein is CASSFTGGATDTQYF.

The chain uses TRBV4-3 and TRBJ1-1; D is perhaps TRBD1 (5 bases). Trimming stripped 2 bases from V and 5 bases from J, with 12 bases between. This CDR3 is built from 14 residues. Germline V gene lookup returns CDR1 LGHNA and CDR2 YSLEER. CDR3 amino acids: CASSQLRGETEAFF. Here the CDR3 DNA reads TGCGCCAGCAGCCAACTCCGGGGGGAGACTGAAGCTTTCTTT.

The CDR3 DNA is TGTGCCATCAGTGAGACAGGGGCCTACGAGCAGTACTTC. It is translated as CAISETGAYEQYF. The V call is TRBV10-3, the J call TRBJ2-7, with 7 bases aligning to TRBD1. The germline V gene has CDR1 ENHRY and CDR2 SYGVKD. The CDR3 length is 13 residues. Trimming cost V 2 bases and J 2 bases; bases outside gene matches: 0.

Concerning this clone itself: One end of the junction fails to match germline, which may point to a read error. The chain combines TRBV7-9 with TRBJ1-6; D is ambiguous. Germline CDR1 reads SEHNR; CDR2 reads FQNEAQ (reference sequence). The CDR3 consists of 14 residues. CDR3 DNA: TGTTCCAGCAGCACGGGAGAGTATAATTCACCCCTCCACTTT. It is translated as CSSSTGEYNSPLHF.

The genes are TRBV10-3 and TRBJ2-5; D perhaps matches TRBD2 (5 bases). The J call may be wrong; the DNA end is better matched by TRBJ2-7. The germline gives CDR1 ENHRY, CDR2 SYGVKD. CDR3 size: 12 residues. The CDR3 region has the DNA TGTGCCATCAGCCCCGGGGACTACGAGCAGTACTTC. Translating it yields CAISPGDYEQYF.

V is TRBV7-2 and J is TRBJ2-3; 9 bases are a match to TRBD1. Per the germline V gene, CDR1 is SGHTA and CDR2 is FQGNSA. The CDR3 spans 15 residues. Trimming removed 6 bases from V and 2 bases from J; junction bases left unmatched: 6. In DNA, the CDR3 is TGTGCCAGCAGTACAGGGGGCCTACACACAGATACGCAGTATTTT. It yields the protein CASSTGGLHTDTQYF.

This chain connects TRBV5-1 to TRBJ1-2; weak D call: TRBD1 (6 bases). This CDR3 spans 14 amino acids. Trimming pared 4 bases from V and 7 bases from J, leaving 17 bases between. Germline V CDR1 and CDR2: SGHRS, YFSETQ. CDR3 region: CASSQGQTTCGYTF. CDR3 DNA sequence: TGCGCCAGCAGCCAAGGACAGACGACTTGTGGCTACACCTTC.